The clone carrying this TCR beta chain is deemed hyperexpanded. This beta chain was picked up by a library intended for alpha chains and is off target, so its count carries little meaning. The CDR3 is 14 residues long. The V gene end was trimmed by 5 bases and the J gene end by 8 bases; junction bases not matched to a gene: 12. Germline CDR1 and CDR2: SEHNR and FQNEAQ (reference sequence). This record comes from a study of spatial heterogeneity in lung cancer. Overall study context: Each distinct TCR and UMI combination averaged more than ten appearances in raw reads.

Noted time point: sample taken at primary tumor resection. 55 to 80 TRACERx patients with early, untreated non-small cell lung cancer donated samples. Whole RNA, isolated from tumor, nontumor lung or frozen PBMC, was sequenced without prior sorting. A single record per CDR3 protein comes from TCRdb applying MiXCR to the 5' RACE reads. The data hold approximately 150 distinct CDR3 sequences, with 15% to 20% observed a single time. The sequence derives from a male donor with early-stage non-small cell lung cancer. This chain uses TRBV7-9 with TRBJ2-7, with TRBD1 identical over 7 bases. The sample consisted of normal lung tissue next to the tumor, taken at surgery. The CDR3 region is CASSVGTAAGKQYF. CDR3 DNA: TGTGCCAGCAGCGTAGGGACAGCAGCTGGGAAGCAGTACTTC.